Presented here are 8 T cell receptor beta chains from one specimen sequenced in a study of T cells in Graves' hyperthyroidism and ophthalmopathy. RNA transcripts served as the template for amplifying TCR beta CDR3 regions. HTBI primers were used for first-round RT-PCR of the TCR CDR3. Each CDR3 protein is one row after TCRdb ran MiXCR on the multiplex PCR reads. The sample contains fewer than 750,000 distinct CDR3 sequences, about 14% of which appear only once. The source material was blood. The receptor set was obtained from a woman aged 35 to 49 with Graves' ophthalmopathy.

This clonotype was recorded many times. The chain joins TRBV6-2 or TRBV6-3 to TRBJ2-1, with TRBD2 matching over 7 bases. Germline assignment: CDR1 MNHEY and CDR2 SVGEGT. Trimming took 4 bases from V and 5 from J; bases not matched to a gene: 8. This CDR3 region has 15 residues. The CDR3 loop is CASSWRGRLDNEQFF. CDR3 nucleotides: TGTGCCAGCAGTTGGCGCGGGAGATTGGACAATGAGCAGTTCTTC.

This clonotype was counted many times. The V gene is TRBV29-1, the J gene TRBJ2-2; TRBD1 is a possible D gene (6 bases). Germline-derived CDR1 and CDR2 are SQVTM and ANQGSEA. Trimming took off 6 bases at V and 0 bases at J, with 11 bases between the two ends. CDR3 size: 14 residues. CDR3 sequence (DNA): TGCAGCGTGGGGACAAACGCGAACACCGGGGAGCTGTTTTTT. Its translation is CSVGTNANTGELFF.

This clonotype was counted many times. The chain uses TRBV19 and TRBJ1-5; TRBD1 matches at 7 bases. In germline, CDR1 is LNHDA, CDR2 SQIVND (reference sequence). The CDR3 is made up of 13 amino acids. Losses at the gene ends were 9 bases for V and 3 bases for J; bases not matched to a gene: 5. Here the CDR3 DNA reads TGTGCCAGCACCGGGACAGACAATCAGCCCCAGCATTTT. Translated, it gives CASTGTDNQPQHF.

This clonotype was seen only a few times. J is TRBJ2-2 and V is TRBV2, with TRBD1 as a possible D gene (6 bases). The CDR3 is 19 residues long. Per the germline V gene, CDR1 is SNHLY and CDR2 is FYNNEI. V lost 0 bases and J 4 bases, leaving 21 bases between the germline ends. CDR3 sequence reads: CASSEANVGQGSTTGELFF. The CDR3 region has the DNA TGTGCCAGCAGTGAAGCTAATGTGGGGCAGGGGTCCACCACCGGGGAGCTGTTTTTT. The full variable domain, rest sourced from reference TRBV2 and TRBJ2-2, is EPEVTQTPSHQVTQMGQEVILRCVPISNHLYFYWYRQILGQKVEFLVSFYNNEISEKSEIFDDQFSVERPDGSNFTLKIRSTKLEDSAMYFCASSEANVGQGSTTGELFFGEGSRLTVL.

The sample holds a few counts of this clonotype. This chain links TRBV28 with TRBJ2-7; 8 nucleotides align to TRBD2. The CDR3 has 14 amino acids. CDR1 and CDR2 (germline): MDHEN, SYDVKM. Losses at the gene ends were 3 bases for V and 3 bases for J; bases not matched to a gene: 4. The CDR3 sequence: CASSFRRGDYEQYF. The CDR3 DNA follows: TGTGCCAGCAGTTTTAGGCGGGGGGACTACGAGCAGTACTTC.

This clonotype was counted ten times or more. The rearrangement links TRBV12-3 or TRBV12-4 to TRBJ1-5, with a possible D match to TRBD1 (6 bases). V lost 5 bases, J lost 6 bases, and 17 bases lay in between. The CDR3 runs to 15 residues. CDR3 coding DNA: TGTGCCAGCAGTCGGGGGCAGTCTCCGGGTCAGCCCCAGCATTTT. Amino acid sequence: CASSRGQSPGQPQHF.

The chain is built from TRBV28 and TRBJ1-5; 7 positions agree with TRBD1. The ends lost 6 bases at V and 6 bases at J; junction bases unmatched: 5. In germline, CDR1 is MDHEN, CDR2 SYDVKM. The CDR3 consists of 13 residues. CDR3 sequence reads: CASRRQGPQPQHF. DNA for the CDR3: TGTGCCAGCAGAAGACAGGGCCCTCAGCCCCAGCATTTT.

The chain employs TRBV24-1 and TRBJ2-7; a possible D gene is TRBD2 (5 bases). The CDR3 has 14 residues. Trimming stripped 10 bases from V and 2 bases from J, with 17 bases between. CDR1 is KGHDR, CDR2 SFDVKD, per germline. The CDR3 DNA follows: TGTGCCACGAGGGCGGGCAGTCCCCCCTACGAGCAGTACTTC. Translating gives CATRAGSPPYEQYF.